The 24 T cell receptor beta chains reported below all come from one sample, sequenced in a study of vaccination effects on CD4 cells after COVID-19. Their antigen targets remain unknown. Sequencing was performed with immunoSEQ multiplex PCR; in TCRdb, only in-frame clones are kept and a portion is missing. The data hold 66,000 or so clones, with roughly 80% observed a single time. Cells that had been cultured for about 10 days were the source of isolated CD4+ T cells. The cohort was immunized with two doses of either the BNT162b2 or mRNA-1273 vaccine. The input for sequencing was CD4+ T cells from PBMCs cultured without peptide, taken after COVID-19 vaccination. The receptors were gathered from a human donor who received a COVID-19 vaccine.

The chain is built from TRBV7-2 and TRBJ2-3; 7 bases align to TRBD1. Unmatched junction bases numbered 8, after V lost 4 bases and J lost 1 base. The germline V gene encodes CDR1 SGHTA and CDR2 FQGNSA. This CDR3 comprises 16 residues. The CDR3 nucleotides are TGTGCCAGCAGCTCTATCGGGACAGCCGGCACAGATACGCAGTATTTT. Protein: CASSSIGTAGTDTQYF.

The chain recombines TRBV18 with TRBJ2-3; possibly TRBD1 for D (5 bases). The CDR3 is 14 residues long. CDR1 and CDR2 (germline): KGHSH, LQKENI. The germline V and J ends were trimmed by 2 bases and 5 bases, with 11 bases remaining between them. CDR3 residues: CASSPAIRGDTQYF. In nucleotides, the CDR3 is TGTGCCAGCTCACCAGCAATAAGGGGAGATACGCAGTATTTT.

V usage is TRBV6-2 or TRBV6-3 and J usage is TRBJ2-5, with a weak D call TRBD2 (6 bases). The CDR3 length is 15 residues. Germline V gene lookup returns CDR1 MNHEY and CDR2 SVGEGT. The V end lost 6 bases, the J end lost 0 bases, and 14 bases lay between the germline ends. The DNA of the CDR3 is TGTGCCAGCAGCCAGGGTAGGAGGGACCAAGAGACCCAGTACTTC. Its translation is CASSQGRRDQETQYF.

DNA for the CDR3: TGTGCCAGCAGGCCTCCCCCGGGACAGGGGTATGGCTACACCTTC. This encodes CASRPPPGQGYGYTF. The rearrangement links TRBV28 to TRBJ1-2, with 10 bases identical to TRBD1. This CDR3 contains 15 residues. V lost 6 bases, J lost 5 bases, and 9 bases stayed unmatched. The germline gives CDR1 MDHEN, CDR2 SYDVKM.

This clone has a single count. V usage is TRBV6-6 and J usage is TRBJ2-7; 7 bases fit TRBD2. V lost 11 bases and J lost 3; bases outside the gene matches: 1. The CDR3 is 10 residues long. Germline V CDR1 and CDR2: MNHNY, SVGAGI (reference sequence). CDR3 DNA sequence: TGTGCCGCGGGAGACTACGAGCAGTACGTC. Translating gives CAAGDYEQYV.

The chain links TRBV19 to TRBJ1-1, with TRBD1 matching over 9 bases. The V segment lost 5 bases and the J segment 5 bases; nucleotides outside the gene matches: 3. The CDR3 runs to 13 residues. Germline assignment: CDR1 LNHDA and CDR2 SQIVND (reference sequence). CDR3 nucleotides: TGTGCCAGTAGTTGGGACAGGGTTACTGAAGCTTTCTTT. Translation: CASSWDRVTEAFF. Full variable domain (remainder filled in from reference TRBV19 and TRBJ1-1): DGGITQSPKYLFRKEGQNVTLSCEQNLNHDAMYWYRQDPGQGLRLIYYSQIVNDFQKGDIAEGYSVSREKKESFPLTVTSAQKNPTAFYLCASSWDRVTEAFFGQGTRLTVV.

The table lists this clone with a count of one. The chain has TRBV21-1 and TRBJ2-2. TRBV21-1 is described as a pseudogene. The CDR3 extends over 15 amino acids. The CDR3: CASSNRELNTGELFF. The CDR3 DNA reads as TGTGCCAGCAGCAACAGGGAGCTAAACACCGGGGAGCTGTTTTTT.

The chain is built from TRBV7-9 and TRBJ1-1; 8 positions match TRBD1. Per germline, CDR1 SEHNR and CDR2 FQNEAQ (reference sequence). With V trimmed by 8 bases and J by 1 base, 9 bases remained unmatched. The CDR3 loop spans 15 amino acids. The CDR3 reads CASGGQGSRNTEAFF. The CDR3 DNA is TGTGCCAGCGGTGGACAGGGATCAAGGAACACTGAAGCTTTCTTT.

V gene TRBV18 combines with J gene TRBJ1-1; D not certain. This CDR3 is built from 14 residues. V was clipped by 3 bases and J by 0 bases, with 8 bases between them. CDR1 KGHSH and CDR2 LQKENI come from the germline V gene. The CDR3 bases are TGTGCCAGCTCACCTAACAAATTGAACACTGAAGCTTTCTTT. Its protein product is CASSPNKLNTEAFF.

This clone has only one observation. This chain joins TRBV6-6 and TRBJ2-5; D is undetermined. CDR3 length: 12 residues. Germline V gene data show CDR1 as MNHNY and CDR2 as SVGAGI (reference sequence). Trimming pared 0 bases from V and 10 bases from J, leaving 9 bases between. The CDR3 spells CASSYSPDFQYF. The DNA for the CDR3 is TGTGCCAGCAGTTACTCCCCCGATTTCCAGTACTTC.

The chain uses TRBV4-1 and TRBJ1-4; D may be TRBD1 (5 bases). Germline-derived CDR1 and CDR2 are MGHRA and YSYEKL. Trimming removed 1 base at V and 7 bases at J, with 10 bases between. This CDR3 is built from 14 residues. In DNA, the CDR3 is TGCGCCAGCAGCCAAGGTGGGGGTGGTGAAAAACTGTTTTTT. Amino acid sequence: CASSQGGGGEKLFF.

This chain connects TRBV6-7 to TRBJ2-7; the match to TRBD1 covers 9 bases. TRBV6-7 is identified as an open reading frame with a role that is uncertain. The CDR3 runs to 16 residues. V lost 0 bases and J lost 6; bases outside the gene matches: 9. CDR3 residues: CASSYSSFEDRGEQYV. CDR3 coding DNA: TGTGCCAGCAGTTACTCGAGTTTTGAGGACAGGGGCGAGCAGTACGTC.

The rearrangement links TRBV25-1 to TRBJ1-6; 10 nucleotides line up with TRBD1. V lost 3 bases, J lost 10 bases, and 3 bases stayed unmatched. CDR1 MGHDK and CDR2 SYGVNS come from the germline V gene. The CDR3 contains 14 residues. The CDR3 is CASSDDRGQSPLHF. Here the CDR3 DNA reads TGTGCCAGCAGTGACGACAGGGGGCAATCACCCCTCCACTTT.

This sequence joins TRBV6-6 and TRBJ1-2; D gene unclear. Germline CDR1 MNHNY, CDR2 SVGAGI (reference sequence). This CDR3 contains 13 residues. V lost 10 bases and J lost 7, with 19 bases in between. The CDR3 region is CATTDRVSGGYTF. The CDR3 DNA sequence: TGTGCCACCACCGACCGGGTTTCGGGTGGCTACACCTTC.

The CDR3 loop reads CASSEQGFSSYNSPLHF. The CDR3 DNA reads as TGTGCCAGCAGTGAACAGGGTTTCAGCTCCTATAATTCACCCCTCCACTTT. V gene TRBV25-1 combines with J gene TRBJ1-6, with TRBD1 as a possible D gene (5 bases). With 2 bases removed from V and 0 bases from J, the gap between germline ends came to 11 bases. In germline, CDR1 is MGHDK, CDR2 SYGVNS. The CDR3 loop spans 17 amino acids.

The gene calls are TRBV5-1 and TRBJ2-3; TRBD2 matches 9 bases. The CDR3 length is 14 residues. After removal of 5 bases from V and 4 bases from J, the junction contained 5 bases not matched to a gene. CDR1 and CDR2 from the germline V gene are SGHRS and YFSETQ. The CDR3 reads CASRAGGLADTQYF. DNA of the CDR3: TGCGCCAGCAGGGCGGGGGGGCTTGCAGATACGCAGTATTTT.

The rearrangement joins TRBV10-3 to TRBJ1-3; D uncertain. V lost 6 bases to trimming and J lost 0 bases, with 9 bases between them. Germline V gene lookup returns CDR1 ENHRY and CDR2 SYGVKD. The CDR3 is 14 residues long. CDR3 sequence (DNA): TGTGCCATCAGGTCAGAGAGCTCTGGAAACACCATATATTTT. It yields the protein CAIRSESSGNTIYF.

V and J are TRBV7-2 and TRBJ2-7; the D gene is possibly TRBD1 (5 bases). The V end was cut by 3 bases, the J end by 8 bases, with 14 bases between. This CDR3 has 13 residues. Germline V gene data show CDR1 as SGHTA and CDR2 as FQGNSA. The chain's CDR3 is CASSFQGNRQQYV. The CDR3, as DNA: TGTGCCAGCAGCTTCCAGGGTAATAGGCAGCAGTACGTC.

V usage is TRBV18 and J usage is TRBJ2-5; TRBD2 aligns across 8 bases. Germline trimming cut 1 base from V and 1 base from J; bases unmatched to any gene: 5. The CDR3 sequence is 16 residues long. Germline CDR1 and CDR2: KGHSH and LQKENI. The CDR3 coding sequence is TGTGCCAGCTCACCACGTTTCGGGGGGGCCCAAGAGACCCAGTACTTC. It translates to CASSPRFGGAQETQYF. Full variable domain (rest looked up from reference TRBV18 and TRBJ2-5): NAGVMQNPRHLVRRRGQEARLRCSPMKGHSHVYWYRQLPEEGLKFMVYLQKENIIDESGMPKERFSAEFPKEGPSILRIQQVVRGDSAAYFCASSPRFGGAQETQYFGPGTRLLVL.

This chain joins TRBV19 and TRBJ2-1; D is possibly TRBD1 (7 bases). The germline V and J ends were trimmed by 6 bases and 7 bases, with 16 bases remaining between them. The length of the CDR3 is 14 residues. Germline V CDR1 and CDR2: LNHDA, SQIVND (reference sequence). The CDR3 sequence is CASSKRQGGNEQFF. Written as DNA, the CDR3 is TGTGCCAGTAGCAAGAGACAGGGAGGAAATGAGCAGTTCTTC.

The chain uses TRBV11-3 and TRBJ2-3; 11 bases match TRBD2. Germline CDR1 SGHNT, CDR2 YENEEA. Trimming took 4 bases from V and 3 from J; bases not matched to a gene: 12. The CDR3 is 18 residues long. The CDR3 DNA is TGTGCCAGCAGCTCCAGTTTGTTAGCGGGGGGGCGGACAGATACGCAGTATTTT. Its protein product is CASSSSLLAGGRTDTQYF.

The chain recombines TRBV28 with TRBJ1-2; tentatively, D is TRBD1 (5 bases). The germline V gene encodes CDR1 MDHEN and CDR2 SYDVKM. The CDR3 runs to 17 residues. The V gene lost 1 base and the J gene lost 1 base, with 16 bases spanning the gap. In nucleotides, the CDR3 is TGTGCCAGCAGTTTATATGCCGGGCAGGGAAATAACTATGGCTACACCTTC. Translation: CASSLYAGQGNNYGYTF.

This chain uses TRBV6-2 or TRBV6-3 with TRBJ2-4; 8 bases are a match to TRBD2. Trimming cost V 0 bases and J 6 bases; bases outside gene matches: 4. This CDR3 region has 15 residues. Per the germline V gene, CDR1 is MNHEY and CDR2 is SVGEGT. The CDR3 loop is CASSYSVGGGNIQYF. CDR3 DNA: TGTGCCAGCAGTTACTCCGTCGGGGGGGGAAACATTCAGTACTTC.

The genes are TRBV5-1 and TRBJ2-5, with TRBD2 matching 9 bases. The J segment lost 2 bases and the V segment lost 0 bases, leaving 14 bases of the junction unmatched. Germline CDR1 and CDR2: SGHRS and YFSETQ. There are 19 residues in the CDR3. The CDR3, as DNA: TGCGCCAGCAGCTTGGCCCCAACTGGGAGCGGGGGGACTCAAGAGACCCAGTACTTC. Translation: CASSLAPTGSGGTQETQYF.